This is a list of T cell receptor beta chains from one sample in a study of PD-1 blockade in classical Hodgkin lymphoma. Clones were sequenced by immunoSEQ multiplex PCR, and TCRdb holds only the in-frame ones, with some missing. Of about 38,000 clones listed, about three quarters are singletons. The sequencing used peripheral blood mononuclear cells (PBMCs), collected before the fourth cycle of nivolumab. Receptors were obtained from a human donor with classical Hodgkin lymphoma. Each CDR3 is given with its conserved first and last residue. The D gene is left open where the match is weak. Clone size is given for some rows only: seen once, a few or many times, or a class if the clone is expanded.

J,length,D,V,size,DNA,CDR3
TRBJ2-5,15,NA,TRBV4-3,NA,TGCGCCAGCAGCCAAGAGGGTCAGGGACAAGAGACCCAGTACTTC,CASSQEGQGQETQYF
TRBJ1-6,16,TRBD1,TRBV5-1,NA,TGCGCCAGCAGCCTCGGGTTGGGACAGGGAAATTCACCCCTCCACTTT,CASSLGLGQGNSPLHF
TRBJ2-7,13,NA,TRBV4-2,NA,TGTGCCAGCAGCCGGAGACCGTCCTACGAGCAGTACTTC,CASSRRPSYEQYF
TRBJ2-4,13,NA,TRBV7-8,NA,TGTGCCAGCAGCCAGACCCTCAAGGGCATTCAGTACTTC,CASSQTLKGIQYF
TRBJ2-3,15,NA,TRBV6-1,NA,TGTGCCAGCAGTGCGACGAGAACAGGGTCAGATACGCAGTATTTT,CASSATRTGSDTQYF
TRBJ2-5,14,TRBD2,TRBV5-4,NA,TGTGCCAGCAGCTCGGACCGGGGGGAGGAGACCCAGTACTTC,CASSSDRGEETQYF
TRBJ1-5,14,TRBD1,TRBV18,NA,TGTGCCAGCTCACCCACAGGGGGAGAACAGCCCCAGCATTTT,CASSPTGGEQPQHF
TRBJ2-1,16,TRBD1,TRBV4-3,NA,TGCGCCAGCAGCCACCTACAGGGGGTCCCCTACAATGAGCAGTTCTTC,CASSHLQGVPYNEQFF
TRBJ2-5,14,NA,TRBV7-3,NA,TGTGCCAGCAGCTTGGAGGGGGGGCTTGAGACCCAGTACTTC,CASSLEGGLETQYF
TRBJ2-7,17,NA,TRBV5-6,once,TGTGCCAGCAGCTTGGGTTCGGAGGGACCTCTACGCAGCGAGCAGTACTTC,CASSLGSEGPLRSEQYF
TRBJ2-5,17,NA,TRBV7-2,NA,TGTGCCAGCAGCTTACGCTCAGTGGGGGCGAGGGGAGAGACCCAGTACTTC,CASSLRSVGARGETQYF
TRBJ2-7,15,TRBD1,TRBV2,NA,TGTGCCGGTGGGGGCGGGGACAGGGGGCCCTACGAGCAGTACTTC,CAGGGGDRGPYEQYF
TRBJ2-7,12,NA,TRBV11-3,NA,TGTGCCAGCAGCGCCAGGAACAACGAGCAGTACTTC,CASSARNNEQYF
TRBJ1-2,11,NA,TRBV6-6,NA,TGTGCCAGCAGTTGGGGCTATGGCTACACCTTC,CASSWGYGYTF
TRBJ2-5,16,TRBD2,TRBV7-2,NA,TGTGCCAGCAGCTTAGATGTAGCGGGGGCCCAAGAGACCCAGTACTTC,CASSLDVAGAQETQYF
TRBJ2-2,16,NA,TRBV10-3,NA,TGTGCCATCAGTGAGGACAGGAGGCTGAACACCGGGGAGCTGTTTTTT,CAISEDRRLNTGELFF
TRBJ1-5,16,TRBD1,TRBV6-4,NA,TGTGCCAGCAGTGGAGGGGACAGGGGGAGCAATCAGCCCCAGCATTTT,CASSGGDRGSNQPQHF
TRBJ2-7,15,TRBD2,TRBV11-3,NA,TGTGCCAGCAGCTTAGGAGCGGGGGTCTCCTACGAGCAGTACTTC,CASSLGAGVSYEQYF
TRBJ2-5,13,NA,TRBV7-2,NA,TGTGCCAGCAGCTTTCTAGCTATCGAGACCCAGTACTTC,CASSFLAIETQYF
TRBJ2-1,15,TRBD2,TRBV7-2,few,TGTGCCAGCAGCTTAGTCGCGGGGGGGCTCGATGAGCAGTTCTTC,CASSLVAGGLDEQFF
TRBJ1-2,16,NA,TRBV7-9,NA,TGTGCCAGCAGCTTAGGACCTAGGCAGGGTGACTATGGCTACACCTTC,CASSLGPRQGDYGYTF
TRBJ2-5,15,TRBD1,TRBV7-2,NA,TGTGCCAGCCAAGACAGGGGGCCTGACCAAGAGACCCAGTACTTC,CASQDRGPDQETQYF
TRBJ1-1,12,TRBD1,TRBV6-5,NA,TGTGCCAGCAGCCGATTGACAGGGTCGGCTTTCTTT,CASSRLTGSAFF
TRBJ2-2,15,TRBD1,TRBV29-1,NA,TGCAGCGTTGAATCCGACAGGGGGCTGGGCGGGGAGCTGTTTTTT,CSVESDRGLGGELFF
TRBJ2-3,13,NA,TRBV5-1,few,TGCGCCAGCAGCTTGCCGGGTACAGATACGCAGTATTTT,CASSLPGTDTQYF
TRBJ2-3,17,TRBD2,TRBV5-5,few,TGTGCCAGCAGCATAGGGACTAGCGGGGGGGGCACAGATACGCAGTATTTT,CASSIGTSGGGTDTQYF
TRBJ2-7,13,NA,TRBV5-4,NA,TGTGCCAGCAGCTTGGAACAGTACTACGAGCAGTACTTC,CASSLEQYYEQYF
TRBJ1-6,17,NA,TRBV15,NA,TGTGCCACCAGCAGGGCGGACCTCAGCTCCTATAATTCACCCCTCCACTTT,CATSRADLSSYNSPLHF
TRBJ2-5,16,NA,TRBV7-9,few,TGTGCCAGCAGCTTGACGGGGCCCGGCGGGATGAAGACCCAGTACTTC,CASSLTGPGGMKTQYF
TRBJ2-5,15,NA,TRBV2,NA,TGTGCCAGCAGTGAAAATGGGGTGCACCGGGAGACCCAGTACTTC,CASSENGVHRETQYF
TRBJ2-5,17,NA,TRBV7-3,once,TGTGCCAGCAGCTTAGACACGACATGGGCAAGGGGAGAGACCCAGTACTTC,CASSLDTTWARGETQYF
TRBJ2-2,14,NA,TRBV5-8,few,TGTGCCAGCAGCGGTACGAGGAACACCGGGGAGCTGTTTTTT,CASSGTRNTGELFF
TRBJ2-7,16,TRBD1,TRBV7-2,NA,TGTGCCAGCAGCCCTTATCCGGGACAGGCCTCCTACGAGCAGTACTTC,CASSPYPGQASYEQYF
TRBJ2-7,13,NA,TRBV7-7,medium-sized,TGTGCTAGCAGCTTAACAACCCAGTACGAGCAGTACTTC,CASSLTTQYEQYF
TRBJ2-7,13,NA,TRBV10-3,NA,TGTGCCATCAGGGGACGGCTATCCTACGAGCAGTACTTC,CAIRGRLSYEQYF
TRBJ2-2,14,NA,TRBV7-6,NA,TGTGCCAGCACGGGTACAACGAACACCGGGGAGCTGTTTTTT,CASTGTTNTGELFF
TRBJ2-7,11,NA,TRBV6-5,NA,TGTGCCACTCGATCTACCTACGAGCAGTACTTC,CATRSTYEQYF
TRBJ2-4,17,TRBD1,TRBV9,NA,TGTGCCAGCAGCCCTCACTTAAGGGGGACAGGCGAAAACATTCAGTACTTC,CASSPHLRGTGENIQYF
TRBJ2-6,15,NA,TRBV5-6,NA,TGTGCCAGCAGGACTACCCTAAGGGGGGCCAACGTCCTGACTTTC,CASRTTLRGANVLTF
TRBJ2-7,15,TRBD1,TRBV13,NA,TGTGCCAGCAGCCCTGGACAGGGCAGCTCCTACGAGCAGTACTTC,CASSPGQGSSYEQYF
TRBJ2-2,14,NA,TRBV6-6,NA,TGTGCCAGCAGTTACCCCACGGACACCGGGGAGCTGTTTTTT,CASSYPTDTGELFF
TRBJ2-1,14,TRBD2,TRBV10-2,NA,TGCGCCAGCAGCGGGAGGAGCTCCTACAATGAGCAGTTCTTC,CASSGRSSYNEQFF
TRBJ2-3,15,TRBD2,TRBV7-8,NA,TGTGCCAGCAGAATAACTAGCGGGGGGACTTATACGCAGTATTTT,CASRITSGGTYTQYF
TRBJ2-6,17,NA,TRBV10-1,NA,TGCGCCAGCAGTGACTCAACAAGTTACTCTGGGGCCAACGTCCTGACTTTC,CASSDSTSYSGANVLTF
TRBJ2-1,15,NA,TRBV5-1,NA,TGCGCCAGCAGCTCGCTAACGACAGGTCAAAATGAGCAGTTCTTC,CASSSLTTGQNEQFF
TRBJ2-2,15,TRBD1,TRBV11-3,NA,TGTGCCAGCAGCTCGGGACAGGGTGCGGGCGGGGAGCTGTTTTTT,CASSSGQGAGGELFF
TRBJ2-7,12,NA,TRBV6-5,NA,TGTGCCAGCAGTTACCGCGAGGACGAGCAGTACTTC,CASSYREDEQYF
TRBJ1-4,17,NA,TRBV5-1,NA,TGCGCCAGCAGCTTGGTTACGGGCTTACAGGCTCCTGAAAAACTGTTTTTT,CASSLVTGLQAPEKLFF
TRBJ2-7,14,TRBD1,TRBV28,NA,TGTGCCAGCAGATGGACAGGGGGCACCTACGAGCAGTACTTC,CASRWTGGTYEQYF
TRBJ2-5,15,NA,TRBV7-8,NA,TGTGCCAGCAGCTTAGCGGGGCAGCCCGAAGAGACCCAGTACTTC,CASSLAGQPEETQYF
TRBJ2-2,14,TRBD1,TRBV29-1,NA,TGCAGCGTTATCCAGGGGGCTGTCACCGGGGAGCTGTTTTTT,CSVIQGAVTGELFF
TRBJ1-5,13,NA,TRBV5-5,once,TGTGCCAGCAGCTTCGATAGCAATCAGCCCCAGCATTTT,CASSFDSNQPQHF
TRBJ1-3,15,TRBD1,TRBV5-1,NA,TGCGCCAGCAGCTCGGACAGGGGGCCTGGAAACACCATATATTTT,CASSSDRGPGNTIYF
TRBJ1-4,15,NA,TRBV10-3,NA,TGTGCCATCAGTGTGAACAGGGAGCCTAATGAAAAACTGTTTTTT,CAISVNREPNEKLFF